The clone carrying this T cell receptor (beta chain) has just one count. Its antigen is unknown. MiXCR, applied by TCRdb to the reads, yields one record per CDR3 protein. This sample yields under 350,000 distinct CDR3 sequences, of which around 20% are seen a single time; 15% to 20% belongs to the top ten. This sample is part of a study of T cell repertoires in cytomegalovirus infection. At the level of the study: Matching HLA type and CMV infection were both indicated by public TCR beta signatures. Study conclusions and caveats: HLA-C-restricted CMV clonotypes gave the most frequent clonotype in two of eight donors.

The germline CDR1 and CDR2 sequences are MNHEY and SVGAGI. Trimming took 0 bases from V and 8 from J; bases not matched to a gene: 5. This CDR3 has 15 residues. The chain carries TRBV6-5 and TRBJ2-2, with 8 bases matching TRBD1. Here the sequenced sample was cultured PBMCs, taken from culture after CMV antigen stimulation. The sequence was collected from a human donor in good health (CMV status not recorded). Some clones in this sample may be carry-over from other donors' samples. The CDR3 DNA is TGTGCCAGCAGTTACTCAGACAGGGGTTCGGGGGAGCTGTTTTTT. Encoded protein: CASSYSDRGSGELFF.